Following are 27 T cell receptor beta chains from one sample sequenced in a study of blood T cell repertoires in COVID-19. The table came from immunoSEQ multiplex PCR; TCRdb's copy has only in-frame clones and leaves some out. Of 150,000 to 200,000 clones listed, about 89% were seen once; the top ten hold about 2.7%. What was sequenced was peripheral blood. These receptors all come from a man between 40 and 49 years old with active or convalescent COVID-19.

The CDR3: CATSDPYRGPNTGELFF. In DNA, the CDR3 is TGTGCCACCAGTGACCCATACAGGGGCCCTAACACCGGGGAGCTGTTTTTT. The chain uses TRBV24-1 and TRBJ2-2; 7 bases match TRBD1. The ends lost 4 bases at V and 2 bases at J; junction bases unmatched: 9. CDR3 length: 17 amino acids. Germline-derived CDR1 and CDR2 are KGHDR and SFDVKD.

The chain carries TRBV30 and TRBJ2-3, with 10 positions matching TRBD2. There are 15 residues in the CDR3. In germline, CDR1 is GTSNPN, CDR2 SVGIG (reference sequence). The V gene end was trimmed by 3 bases and the J gene end by 0 bases; junction bases not matched to a gene: 3. CDR3: CAWRLAGASTDTQYF. The CDR3 coding sequence is TGTGCCTGGAGGCTAGCGGGGGCTAGCACAGATACGCAGTATTTT. Full variable domain (outside the CDR3, taken from reference TRBV30 and TRBJ2-3): SQTIHQWPATLVQPVGSPLSLECTVEGTSNPNLYWYRQAAGRGLQLLFYSVGIGQISSEVPQNLSASRPQDRQFILSSKKLLLSDSGFYLCAWRLAGASTDTQYFGPGTRLTVL.

CDR3 in amino acids: CAWSPPARGRSSGYTF. Here the CDR3 DNA reads TGTGCCTGGAGTCCTCCCGCCAGGGGGCGAAGCTCTGGCTACACCTTC. The gene calls are TRBV30 and TRBJ1-2, with 8 nucleotides matching TRBD1. With V trimmed by 2 bases and J by 7 bases, 15 bases remained unmatched. The CDR3 is 16 residues long. Germline CDR1 GTSNPN, CDR2 SVGIG (reference sequence).

This rearrangement joins TRBV7-9 to TRBJ2-3, with 10 bases that match TRBD2. The length of the CDR3 is 16 residues. In germline, CDR1 is SEHNR, CDR2 FQNEAQ (reference sequence). Trimming took 1 base from V and 4 from J; bases not matched to a gene: 5. This CDR3 is CASSLGAGGRADTQYF. In DNA form, the CDR3 reads TGTGCCAGCAGCTTAGGAGCGGGGGGGCGCGCAGATACGCAGTATTTT.

The chain has TRBV5-5 and TRBJ1-3; D may be TRBD1 (5 bases). The CDR3 has 19 amino acids. Trimming took off 0 bases at V and 2 bases at J, with 21 bases between the two ends. The germline gives CDR1 SGHKS, CDR2 YYEKEE (reference sequence). CDR3 region: CASSLDWTWETATGNTIYF. The CDR3 DNA reads as TGTGCCAGCAGCTTGGATTGGACATGGGAAACGGCTACTGGAAACACCATATATTTT. The variable domain in full, with the rest retrieved from reference TRBV5-5 and TRBJ1-3, is DAGVTQSPTHLIKTRGQQVTLRCSPISGHKSVSWYQQVLGQGPQFIFQYYEKEERGRGNFPDRFSARQFPNYSSELNVNALLLGDSALYLCASSLDWTWETATGNTIYFGEGSWLTVV.

This clone was detected a few times. This chain joins TRBV6-5 and TRBJ2-3, with TRBD1 as a possible D gene (5 bases). The germline gives CDR1 MNHEY, CDR2 SVGAGI. The V end lost 0 bases, the J end lost 1 base, and 8 bases lay between the germline ends. This CDR3 contains 15 residues. CDR3 nucleotide sequence: TGTGCCAGCAGTTACTCGAGACAGCGCACAGATACGCAGTATTTT. Translation gives CASSYSRQRTDTQYF.

The genes are TRBV5-6 and TRBJ1-6; D call uncertain. V was shortened by 1 base and J by 6 bases, with 17 bases between the two germline ends. The germline gives CDR1 SGHDT, CDR2 YYEEEE. The CDR3 is 17 amino acids. The DNA for the CDR3 is TGTGCCAGCAGCTTGCCAGGCTCCTCAACCCGTAATTCACCCCTCCACTTT. It translates to CASSLPGSSTRNSPLHF.

The CDR3 here is CASSLEAGRETQYF. The CDR3 DNA follows: TGCGCCAGCAGCTTGGAAGCGGGCCGAGAGACCCAGTACTTC. This chain links TRBV5-1 with TRBJ2-5, with D tentatively TRBD2 (6 bases). This CDR3 is 14 amino acids long. V was trimmed by 0 bases and J by 4 bases, leaving 10 bases between them. Germline CDR1 and CDR2: SGHRS and YFSETQ. The full variable domain, with the rest looked up from reference TRBV5-1 and TRBJ2-5, is KAGVTQTPRYLIKTRGQQVTLSCSPISGHRSVSWYQQTPGQGLQFLFEYFSETQRNKGNFPGRFSGRQFSNSRSEMNVSTLELGDSALYLCASSLEAGRETQYFGPGTRLLVL.

The chain uses TRBV6-5 and TRBJ1-1, with D hard to call. There are 13 residues in the CDR3. CDR1 MNHEY and CDR2 SVGAGI come from the germline V gene. Trimming stripped 4 bases from V and 1 base from J, with 7 bases between. The CDR3 loop reads CASSSHRNTEAFF. The CDR3 nucleotides are TGTGCCAGCAGTTCACACAGGAACACTGAAGCTTTCTTT.

This clone was found once. The V gene is TRBV11-1, the J gene TRBJ2-7, with 8 bases fitting TRBD1. J lost 0 bases, V lost 4 bases, and 5 bases had no gene match. Germline CDR1 is SGHAT and CDR2 is FQDESV (reference sequence). The CDR3 runs 15 residues. The CDR3 DNA reads TGTGCCAGCAGCTCAGACAGGGGCAGCTCCTACGAGCAGTACTTC. It encodes CASSSDRGSSYEQYF. The full variable domain, with the rest looked up from reference TRBV11-1 and TRBJ2-7, is EAEVAQSPRYKITEKSQAVAFWCDPISGHATLYWYRQILGQGPELLVQFQDESVVDDSQLPKDRFSAERLKGVDSTLKIQPAELGDSAMYLCASSSDRGSSYEQYFGPGTRLTVT.

The CDR3 DNA follows: TGTGCCAGCACCCCCGGTGGGGACAGATATCTCTATGGCTACACCTTC. It yields the protein CASTPGGDRYLYGYTF. The chain has TRBV6-2 or TRBV6-3 and TRBJ1-2; 7 positions match TRBD1. Trimming took 7 bases from V and 4 from J; bases not matched to a gene: 15. The germline V gene has CDR1 MNHEY and CDR2 SVGEGT. This CDR3 region has 16 residues.

The chain carries TRBV5-1 and TRBJ2-5, with TRBD1 identical over 7 bases. Trimming cost V 4 bases and J 2 bases; bases outside gene matches: 5. This CDR3 spans 14 amino acids. Germline-derived CDR1 and CDR2 are SGHRS and YFSETQ. CDR3: CASSNRDSQETQYF. The CDR3 DNA reads TGCGCCAGCAGCAACCGGGACAGTCAAGAGACCCAGTACTTC.

The chain combines TRBV14 with TRBJ1-3; D is unclear. Per germline, CDR1 SGHDN and CDR2 FVKESK. Trimming removed 6 bases from V and 4 bases from J, with 10 bases in between. This CDR3 is 13 amino acids long. Here the CDR3 DNA reads TGTGCCAGCAGTTTTTCGGGGGGAAACACCATATATTTT. This translates into CASSFSGGNTIYF.

The chain employs TRBV6-5 and TRBJ1-2; 8 bases match TRBD1. Germline-derived CDR1 and CDR2 are MNHEY and SVGAGI. The CDR3 length is 13 residues. V shed 6 bases, J shed 8 bases, and the junction held 8 bases outside the gene matches. The CDR3 loop is CASRRGQGYGYTF. In DNA, the CDR3 is TGTGCCAGCAGGCGCGGACAGGGATACGGCTACACCTTC.

This clone was counted once. The V call is TRBV19, the J call TRBJ1-5, with unresolved D. The CDR3 spans 16 residues. Trimming removed 1 base at V and 4 bases at J, with 14 bases between. The germline gives CDR1 LNHDA, CDR2 SQIVND (reference sequence). CDR3 residues: CASSIAVRESNQPQHF. The CDR3 DNA reads as TGTGCCAGTAGTATAGCGGTTCGGGAATCTAATCAGCCCCAGCATTTT.

The chain links TRBV7-2 to TRBJ1-2, with D hard to call. This CDR3 spans 12 amino acids. Between the trimmed V and J ends, which lost 2 bases and 4 bases, there was a span of 5 bases. Per germline, CDR1 SGHTA and CDR2 FQGNSA. CDR3 nucleotide sequence: TGTGCCAGCAGCTTACAGGTCTATGGCTACACCTTC. Translating it yields CASSLQVYGYTF.

This chain links TRBV7-9 with TRBJ2-3; the D gene is possibly TRBD2 (6 bases). This CDR3 has 15 residues. The V and J ends lost 5 bases and 2 bases respectively, with 14 bases between them. CDR1 is SEHNR, CDR2 FQNEAQ, per germline (reference sequence). The CDR3 region has the DNA TGTGCCAGCAGCCCACCTGGACTACACACAGATACGCAGTATTTT. This sequence encodes CASSPPGLHTDTQYF. The full variable domain, completed using reference TRBV7-9 and TRBJ2-3, is DTGVSQNPRHKITKRGQNVTFRCDPISEHNRLYWYRQTLGQGPEFLTYFQNEAQLEKSRLLSDRFSAERPKGSFSTLEIQRTEQGDSAMYLCASSPPGLHTDTQYFGPGTRLTVL.

V gene TRBV9 combines with J gene TRBJ1-1; 8 positions match TRBD1. In germline, CDR1 is SGDLS, CDR2 YYNGEE. This CDR3 is built from 14 residues. V lost 4 bases to trimming and J lost 9 bases; unmatched junction nucleotides: 11. The CDR3 reads CASSPQDRGEKAFF. In nucleotides, the CDR3 is TGTGCCAGCAGCCCTCAAGACAGGGGTGAGAAAGCTTTCTTT.

Comment on this clone: Other DNA sequences in the sample encode the same CDR3. V gene TRBV30 combines with J gene TRBJ1-2; a weak D match, TRBD1 (6 bases). V was shortened by 0 bases and J by 3 bases, with 8 bases between the two germline ends. The CDR3 consists of 13 residues. Germline-derived CDR1 and CDR2 are GTSNPN and SVGIG (reference sequence). The CDR3: CAWSVQGDYGYTF. For the CDR3, the DNA is TGTGCCTGGAGTGTACAGGGCGACTATGGCTACACCTTC.

The chain has TRBV19 and TRBJ2-3; D perhaps matches TRBD2 (6 bases). V lost 3 bases and J lost 2, with 12 bases in between. Per germline, CDR1 LNHDA and CDR2 SQIVND (reference sequence). CDR3 size: 15 residues. This CDR3 reads CASSIDGSNTDTQYF. CDR3 in DNA: TGTGCCAGTAGTATCGACGGGAGTAACACAGATACGCAGTATTTT.

This clone was seen a handful of times. The chain employs TRBV4-1 and TRBJ2-1; weak D call: TRBD2 (6 bases). The V and J ends lost 1 base and 8 bases respectively, with 18 bases between them. Germline V gene lookup returns CDR1 MGHRA and CDR2 YSYEKL. This CDR3 spans 16 amino acids. This CDR3 is CASSQGASEGYYEQFF. CDR3 nucleotides: TGCGCCAGCAGCCAAGGAGCTAGCGAAGGGTATTATGAGCAGTTCTTC.

V is TRBV6-5 and J is TRBJ2-2; TRBD1 aligns across 7 bases. In germline, CDR1 is MNHEY, CDR2 SVGAGI. The CDR3 is 15 amino acids. The CDR3 region is CASMGTDAHTGELFF. As DNA, the CDR3 is TGTGCGTCAATGGGGACAGACGCTCACACCGGGGAGCTGTTTTTT.

In its sample, this clone was seen once. The chain is built from TRBV11-2 and TRBJ2-1; 10 bases line up with TRBD2. The germline gives CDR1 SGHAT, CDR2 FQNNGV. With 5 bases clipped from V and 10 bases from J, the junction kept 11 bases outside the gene matches. The CDR3 runs to 15 residues. The CDR3 nucleotides read TGTGCCAGCAGCGTACAATTAGCGGGGGGTGGCGAGCAGTTCTTC. It yields the protein CASSVQLAGGGEQFF.

The chain combines TRBV27 with TRBJ2-1; 7 positions agree with TRBD1. The germline V gene encodes CDR1 MNHEY and CDR2 SMNVEV (reference sequence). There are 16 residues in the CDR3. The trim removed 1 base at V and 0 bases at J, leaving 3 bases unmatched. CDR3: CASSLLWTGSYNEQFF. CDR3 coding DNA: TGTGCCAGCAGTTTATTGTGGACAGGCTCCTACAATGAGCAGTTCTTC.

Here the CDR3 DNA reads TGTGCCAGCAGCTTGCCTCTTTCGAGGGGGAGACCCTACAATGAGCAGTTCTTC. It specifies CASSLPLSRGRPYNEQFF. The rearrangement joins TRBV5-6 to TRBJ2-1, with D perhaps TRBD1 (6 bases). V shed 1 base and J shed 2 bases, with 19 bases lying between them. CDR3 length: 18 residues. Germline loops: CDR1 SGHDT, CDR2 YYEEEE.

The CDR3 spells CASSVGGGSREQFF. CDR3 bases: TGTGCCAGCAGCGTAGGAGGGGGATCGCGTGAGCAGTTCTTC. V and J are TRBV9 and TRBJ2-1; the D gene is possibly TRBD1 (6 bases). Looked up from germline, CDR1 is SGDLS and CDR2 is YYNGEE. CDR3 length: 14 amino acids. Deletions cut 0 bases from V and 9 bases from J, with 13 bases between.

The genes are TRBV7-6 and TRBJ2-2, with 7 bases lining up with TRBD1. CDR1 SGHVS and CDR2 FNYEAQ come from the germline V gene. V shed 6 bases, J shed 5 bases, and the junction held 9 bases outside the gene matches. This CDR3 is 15 amino acids long. The CDR3 loop is CASRSDRALTGELFF. CDR3 nucleotide sequence: TGTGCCAGCAGATCCGACAGGGCACTAACCGGGGAGCTGTTTTTT.